This T cell receptor beta chain came from a study of T cells after yellow fever vaccination. As TCR cDNA was made by 5'RACE template switching, a universal primer site and UMIs were added. TCRdb recomputed calls from the 5' RACE reads with MiXCR, one row per CDR3 protein. The sample lists about 580,000 distinct CDR3 sequences, roughly 17% occurring once. Germline lookup yields CDR1 ENHRY and CDR2 SYGVKD. Trimming took 4 bases from V and 3 from J; bases not matched to a gene: 8. The CDR3 has 15 amino acids. There are many counts of this clonotype. No antigen is known for it. Study observations and caveats: Once the booster was given, most primary-vaccination clones reappeared, at over 95% for CD4 and over 70% for CD8.

This receptor was taken from a man younger than 35 who received the YFV17D yellow fever vaccine. This chain links TRBV10-3 with TRBJ1-1, with 7 bases lining up with TRBD1. This material consisted of PBMCs, taken 5 to 6 days after the first yellow fever vaccination. The CDR3 region is CAISGQGKRDTEAFF. The CDR3 bases are TGTGCCATCAGTGGACAGGGAAAGCGGGACACTGAAGCTTTCTTT.